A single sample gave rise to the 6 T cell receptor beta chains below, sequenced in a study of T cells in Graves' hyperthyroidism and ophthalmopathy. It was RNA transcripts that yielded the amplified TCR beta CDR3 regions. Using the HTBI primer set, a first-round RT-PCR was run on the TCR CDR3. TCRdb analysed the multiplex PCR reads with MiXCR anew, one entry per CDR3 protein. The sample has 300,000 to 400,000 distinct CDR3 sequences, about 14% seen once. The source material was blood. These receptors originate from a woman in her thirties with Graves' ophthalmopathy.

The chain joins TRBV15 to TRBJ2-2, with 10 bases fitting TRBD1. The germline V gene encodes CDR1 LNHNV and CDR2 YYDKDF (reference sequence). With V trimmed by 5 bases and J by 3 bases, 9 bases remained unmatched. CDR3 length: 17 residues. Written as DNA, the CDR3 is TGTGCCACCAGCGATGGACTGACAGGGGGCGACACCGGGGAGCTGTTTTTT. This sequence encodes CATSDGLTGGDTGELFF.

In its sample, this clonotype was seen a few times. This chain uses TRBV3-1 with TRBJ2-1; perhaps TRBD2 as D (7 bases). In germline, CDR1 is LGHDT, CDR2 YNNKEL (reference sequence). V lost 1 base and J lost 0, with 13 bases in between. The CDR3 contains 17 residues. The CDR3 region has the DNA TGTGCCAGCAGCCAAGGATTTCGGGGGGCCTCCTACAATGAGCAGTTCTTC. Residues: CASSQGFRGASYNEQFF.

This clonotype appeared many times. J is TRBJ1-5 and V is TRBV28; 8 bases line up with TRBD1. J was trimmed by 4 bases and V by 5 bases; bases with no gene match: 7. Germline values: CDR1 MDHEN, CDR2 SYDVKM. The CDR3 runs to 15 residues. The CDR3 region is CASSGGQGGNQPQHF. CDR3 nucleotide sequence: TGTGCCAGCAGTGGTGGACAGGGAGGAAATCAGCCCCAGCATTTT.

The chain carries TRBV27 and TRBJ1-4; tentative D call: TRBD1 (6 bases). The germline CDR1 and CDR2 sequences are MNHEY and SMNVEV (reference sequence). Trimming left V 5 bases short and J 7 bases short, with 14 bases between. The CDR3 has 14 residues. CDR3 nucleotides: TGTGCCAGCAGTCCGCCAGGGGTTCCTGAAAAACTGTTTTTT. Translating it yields CASSPPGVPEKLFF.

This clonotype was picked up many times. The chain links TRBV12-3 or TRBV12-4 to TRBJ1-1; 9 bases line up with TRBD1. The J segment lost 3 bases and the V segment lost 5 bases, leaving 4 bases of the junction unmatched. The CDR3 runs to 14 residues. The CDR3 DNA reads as TGTGCCAGCAGTCCGACAGGGGGGGACACTGAAGCTTTCTTT. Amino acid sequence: CASSPTGGDTEAFF.

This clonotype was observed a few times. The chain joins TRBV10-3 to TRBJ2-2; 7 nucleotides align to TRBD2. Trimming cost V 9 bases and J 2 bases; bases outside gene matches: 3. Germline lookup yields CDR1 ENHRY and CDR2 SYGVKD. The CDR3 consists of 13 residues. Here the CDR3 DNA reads TGTGCCATACGGGACTATAACACCGGGGAGCTGTTTTTT. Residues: CAIRDYNTGELFF.